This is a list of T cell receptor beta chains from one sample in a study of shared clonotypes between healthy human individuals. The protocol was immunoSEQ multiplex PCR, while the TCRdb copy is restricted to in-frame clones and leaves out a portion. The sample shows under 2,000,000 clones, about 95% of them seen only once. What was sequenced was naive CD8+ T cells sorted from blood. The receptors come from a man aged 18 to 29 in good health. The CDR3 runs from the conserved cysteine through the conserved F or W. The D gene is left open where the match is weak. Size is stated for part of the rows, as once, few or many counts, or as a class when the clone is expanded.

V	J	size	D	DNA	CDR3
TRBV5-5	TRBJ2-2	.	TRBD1	TGTGCCAGCAGCTTCGGGACAGGGAACACCGGGGAGCTGTTTTTT	CASSFGTGNTGELFF
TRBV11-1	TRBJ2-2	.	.	TGTGCCAGCAGCTTAGTGCGCGGCACCGGGGAGCTGTTTTTT	CASSLVRGTGELFF
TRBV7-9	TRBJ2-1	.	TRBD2	TGTGCCAGCAGCGGGAGCGGGAGGAATGAGCAGTTCTTC	CASSGSGRNEQFF
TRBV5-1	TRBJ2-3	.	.	TGCGCCAGCAGCTTGACTTTTTCAGGTGGCTCCCCAAGCACAGATACGCAGTATTTT	CASSLTFSGGSPSTDTQYF
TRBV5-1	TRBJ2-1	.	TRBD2	TGCGCCAGCAGCTTGAGGGGACTAGCGGGAGGCTGGGTGGAGCAGTTCTTC	CASSLRGLAGGWVEQFF
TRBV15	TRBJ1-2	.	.	TGTGCCACCTATGAGGGGGTAGGCTATGGCTACACCTTC	CATYEGVGYGYTF
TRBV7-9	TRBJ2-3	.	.	TGTGCCAGCAGCCGACAGGGAGGGGCAGATACGCAGTATTTT	CASSRQGGADTQYF
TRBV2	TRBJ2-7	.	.	TGTGCCAGCAGTGACAGGGGCGCAAACTACGAGCAGTACTTC	CASSDRGANYEQYF
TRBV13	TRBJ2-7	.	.	TGTGCCAGCAGCAGGGGTCCCTACGAGCAGTACTTC	CASSRGPYEQYF
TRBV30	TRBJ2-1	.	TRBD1	TGTGCCTGGAGGTTACAGGGGGCTTCCGATGAGCAGTTCTTC	CAWRLQGASDEQFF
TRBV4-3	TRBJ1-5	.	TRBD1	TGCGCCAGCAGCCAAGATAGGGACAGGAATCAGCCCCAGCATTTT	CASSQDRDRNQPQHF
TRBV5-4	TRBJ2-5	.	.	TGTGCCAGCAGCTTGGCTTTGAGGGGGGAGACCCAGTACTTC	CASSLALRGETQYF
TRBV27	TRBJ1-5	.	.	TGTGCCACCCGTCAAAATAGCAATCAGCCCCAGCATTTT	CATRQNSNQPQHF
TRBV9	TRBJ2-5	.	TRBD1	TGTGCCAGCAGCGCCGGGACAGGGGAAGAGACCCAGTACTTC	CASSAGTGEETQYF
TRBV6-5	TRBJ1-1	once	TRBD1	TGTGCCAGCAGTTACGGGACAGGGAGCATGAACACTGAAGCTTTCTTT	CASSYGTGSMNTEAFF
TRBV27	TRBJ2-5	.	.	TGTGCCAGCAGTCCCGGGACTCCGAGGGGAGAGACCCAGTACTTC	CASSPGTPRGETQYF
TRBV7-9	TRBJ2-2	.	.	TGTGCCAGCAGCGGAACCGGGGGAGAAGGGGAGCTGTTTTTT	CASSGTGGEGELFF
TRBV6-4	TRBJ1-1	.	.	TGTGCCAGCAGAGAGACAGAGAACACTGAAGCTTTCTTT	CASRETENTEAFF
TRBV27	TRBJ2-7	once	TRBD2	TGTGCCAGCAGTTTATCGGGTCCGGGGGGGGAGGCCCACGAGCAGTACTTC	CASSLSGPGGEAHEQYF
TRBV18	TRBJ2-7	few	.	TGTGCCAGCCAAACAGGGGAGGACTCCTACGAGCAGTACTTC	CASQTGEDSYEQYF
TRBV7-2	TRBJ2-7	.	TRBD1	TGTGCCAGCAGCTTTTACGGACAGGGCACCTACGAGCAGTACTTC	CASSFYGQGTYEQYF
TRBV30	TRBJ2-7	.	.	TGTGCCTGGGCCGAAGGGACGGAGCCCTACGAGCAGTACTTC	CAWAEGTEPYEQYF
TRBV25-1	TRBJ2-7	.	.	TGTGCCAGCAGTGGACCCCAGGATTACTCCTACGAGCAGTACTTC	CASSGPQDYSYEQYF
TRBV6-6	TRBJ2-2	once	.	TGTGCCAGCAGTTGGTCAGGGAACGGGGAGCTGTTTTTT	CASSWSGNGELFF
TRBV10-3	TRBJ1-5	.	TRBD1	TGTGCCATCAGTCCGACAGGGGGCGAGGGTCAGCCCCAGCATTTT	CAISPTGGEGQPQHF
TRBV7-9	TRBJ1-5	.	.	TGTGCCAGCAGCTTAAGGGGTCAGCCCCAGCATTTT	CASSLRGQPQHF
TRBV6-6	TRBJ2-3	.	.	TGTGCCAGCAGCTTGGGAGGGCAGGGGGGGCCAGATACGCAGTATTTT	CASSLGGQGGPDTQYF
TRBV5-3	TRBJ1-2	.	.	TGTGCCAGAAGCTTGTCTTCATCGCGAAACTATGGCTACACCTTC	CARSLSSSRNYGYTF
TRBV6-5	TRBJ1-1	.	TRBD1	TGTGCCAGCAGTACAGGGGAGGGAGCTTTCTTT	CASSTGEGAFF
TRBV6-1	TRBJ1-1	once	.	TGTGCCAGCAGTGAAGCGCCGGGGGGCTTAGGTTACACTGAAGCTTTCTTT	CASSEAPGGLGYTEAFF
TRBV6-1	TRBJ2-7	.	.	TGTGCCAGCAGTGAACCTAGGGGGGCCTACGAGCAGTACTTC	CASSEPRGAYEQYF
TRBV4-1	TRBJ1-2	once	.	TGCGCCAGCAGCCAAGATTGGGACGGCTATGGCTACACCTTC	CASSQDWDGYGYTF
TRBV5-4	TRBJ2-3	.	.	TGTGCCAGCAGCTTTGACGGCCGCACATGGTATTTT	CASSFDGRTWYF
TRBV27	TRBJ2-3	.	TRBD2	TGTGCCAGCAGTAGAGGAGGGCTAGCGGGCACAGATACGCAGTATTTT	CASSRGGLAGTDTQYF
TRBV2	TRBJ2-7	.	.	TGTGCCAGCAGTGAAGGTGGCGGGACTCGCTACGAGCAGTACTTC	CASSEGGGTRYEQYF
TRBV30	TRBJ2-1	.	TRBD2	TGTGCCTGGAGTGTAGAGGGACTAGCGGGGGAGGAGGATGAGCAGTTCTTC	CAWSVEGLAGEEDEQFF
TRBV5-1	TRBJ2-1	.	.	TGCGCCAGCAGCTTGGTGGGGGGACTGTACAATGAGCAGTTCTTC	CASSLVGGLYNEQFF
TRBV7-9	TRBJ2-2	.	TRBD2	TGTGCCAGCAGCTTAGGGCTAGCGGTCACCGGGGAGCTGTTTTTT	CASSLGLAVTGELFF
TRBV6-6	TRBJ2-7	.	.	TGTGCCAGCAGTAACCTTAAAGACTCCTACGAGCAGTACTTC	CASSNLKDSYEQYF
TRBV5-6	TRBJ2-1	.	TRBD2	TGTGCCAGCAGCTTTCCAAGCGGGGGAGACAATGAGCAGTTCTTC	CASSFPSGGDNEQFF
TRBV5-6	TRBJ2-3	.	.	TGTGCCAGCAGTCAATACGGGATGAGCACAGATACGCAGTATTTT	CASSQYGMSTDTQYF